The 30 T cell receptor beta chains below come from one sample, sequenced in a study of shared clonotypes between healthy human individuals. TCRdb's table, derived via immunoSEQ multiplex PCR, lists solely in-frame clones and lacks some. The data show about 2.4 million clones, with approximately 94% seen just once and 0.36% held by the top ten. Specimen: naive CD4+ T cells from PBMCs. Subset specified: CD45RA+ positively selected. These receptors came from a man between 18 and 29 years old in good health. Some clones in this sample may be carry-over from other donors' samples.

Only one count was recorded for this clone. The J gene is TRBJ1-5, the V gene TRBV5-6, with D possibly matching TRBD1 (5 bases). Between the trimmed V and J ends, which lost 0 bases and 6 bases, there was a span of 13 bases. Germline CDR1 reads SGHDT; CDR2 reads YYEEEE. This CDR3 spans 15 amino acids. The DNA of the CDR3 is TGTGCCAGCAGCTTGGGTCGCGGGGGAGGTCAGCCCCAGCATTTT. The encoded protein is CASSLGRGGGQPQHF.

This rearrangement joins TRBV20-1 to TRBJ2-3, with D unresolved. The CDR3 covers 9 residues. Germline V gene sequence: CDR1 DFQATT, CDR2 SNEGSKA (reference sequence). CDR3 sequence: CSDFDTQYF. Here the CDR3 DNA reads TGCAGCGATTTTGATACGCAGTATTTT.

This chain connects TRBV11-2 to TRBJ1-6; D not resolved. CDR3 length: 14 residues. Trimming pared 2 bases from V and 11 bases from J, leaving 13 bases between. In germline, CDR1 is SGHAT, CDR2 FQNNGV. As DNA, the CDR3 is TGTGCCAGCAGCTTAAGTCGCCACCTACCACCCCTCCACTTT. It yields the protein CASSLSRHLPPLHF.

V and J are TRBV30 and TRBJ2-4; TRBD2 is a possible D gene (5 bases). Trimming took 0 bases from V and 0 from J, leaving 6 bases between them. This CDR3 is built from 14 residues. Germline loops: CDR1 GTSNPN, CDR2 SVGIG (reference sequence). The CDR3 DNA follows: TGTGCCTGGAGTGTTGGACTAGCCAAAAACATTCAGTACTTC. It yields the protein CAWSVGLAKNIQYF.

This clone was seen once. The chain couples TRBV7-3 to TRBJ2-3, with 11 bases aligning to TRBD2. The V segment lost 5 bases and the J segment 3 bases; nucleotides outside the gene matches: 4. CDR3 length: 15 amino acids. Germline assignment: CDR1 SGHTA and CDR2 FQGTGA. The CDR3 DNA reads TGTGCCAGCAGCGCAGGGACTAGCGGAACAGATACGCAGTATTTT. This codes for CASSAGTSGTDTQYF.

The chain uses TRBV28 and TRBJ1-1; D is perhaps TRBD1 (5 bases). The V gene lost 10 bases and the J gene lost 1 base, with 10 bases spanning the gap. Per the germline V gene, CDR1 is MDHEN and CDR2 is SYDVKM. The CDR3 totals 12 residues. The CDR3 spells CATWGSNTEAFF. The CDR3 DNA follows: TGTGCCACCTGGGGGTCGAACACTGAAGCTTTCTTT.

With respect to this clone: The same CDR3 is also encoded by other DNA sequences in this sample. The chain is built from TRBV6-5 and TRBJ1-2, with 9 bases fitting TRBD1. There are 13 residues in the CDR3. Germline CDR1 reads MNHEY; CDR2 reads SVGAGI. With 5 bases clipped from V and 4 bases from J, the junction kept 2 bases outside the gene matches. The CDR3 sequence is CASSRQGVYGYTF. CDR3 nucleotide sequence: TGTGCCAGCAGTAGACAGGGGGTCTATGGCTACACCTTC.

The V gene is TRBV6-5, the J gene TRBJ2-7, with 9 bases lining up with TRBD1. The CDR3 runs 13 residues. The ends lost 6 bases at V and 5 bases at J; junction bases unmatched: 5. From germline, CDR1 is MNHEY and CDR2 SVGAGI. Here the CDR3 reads CASSRDRADEQYF. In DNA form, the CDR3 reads TGTGCCAGCAGCCGGGACAGGGCCGACGAGCAGTACTTC.

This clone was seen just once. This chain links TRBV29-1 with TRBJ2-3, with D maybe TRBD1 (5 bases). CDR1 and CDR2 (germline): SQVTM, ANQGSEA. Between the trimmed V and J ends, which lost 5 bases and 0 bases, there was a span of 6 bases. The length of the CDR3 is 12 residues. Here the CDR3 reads CSVKGSTDTQYF. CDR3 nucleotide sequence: TGCAGCGTTAAGGGGAGCACAGATACGCAGTATTTT.

The CDR3 nucleotides read TGTGCCAGCAGCGTAGGCCCGGACAGGTCATACACCGGGGAGCTGTTTTTT. Protein sequence: CASSVGPDRSYTGELFF. J is TRBJ2-2 and V is TRBV9; TRBD1 matches at 7 bases. The germline V gene encodes CDR1 SGDLS and CDR2 YYNGEE. Germline trimming cut 0 bases from V and 3 bases from J; bases unmatched to any gene: 8. The CDR3 extends over 17 amino acids.

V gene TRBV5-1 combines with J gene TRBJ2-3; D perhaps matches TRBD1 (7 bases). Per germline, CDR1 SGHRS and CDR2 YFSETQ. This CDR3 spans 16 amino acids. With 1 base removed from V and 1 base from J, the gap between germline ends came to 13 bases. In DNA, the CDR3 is TGCGCCAGCAGCTTGTATGGCAGGGGGGGCACAGATACGCAGTATTTT. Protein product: CASSLYGRGGTDTQYF.

Here the CDR3 DNA reads TGTGCCAGCAGCGCTACACACTGGGGTAGTCTCACCGGGGAGCTGTTTTTT. This codes for CASSATHWGSLTGELFF. The rearrangement joins TRBV9 to TRBJ2-2; D is unresolved. This CDR3 has 17 amino acids. Germline CDR1 is SGDLS and CDR2 is YYNGEE. The ends were cut back, 3 bases at V and 4 bases at J, with 19 bases in the middle.

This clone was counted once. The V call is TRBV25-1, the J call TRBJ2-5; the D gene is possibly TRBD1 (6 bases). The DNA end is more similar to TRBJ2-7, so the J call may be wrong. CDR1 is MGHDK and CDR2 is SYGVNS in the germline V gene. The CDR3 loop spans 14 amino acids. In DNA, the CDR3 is TGTGCCAGCAGTGAATTGGCAGGGGTTGACGAGCAGTACTTC. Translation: CASSELAGVDEQYF.

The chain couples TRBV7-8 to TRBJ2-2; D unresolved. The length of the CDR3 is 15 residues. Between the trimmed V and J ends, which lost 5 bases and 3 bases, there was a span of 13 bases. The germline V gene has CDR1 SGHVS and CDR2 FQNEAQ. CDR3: CASSRWTDDTGELFF. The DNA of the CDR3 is TGTGCCAGCAGCCGGTGGACGGATGACACCGGGGAGCTGTTTTTT.

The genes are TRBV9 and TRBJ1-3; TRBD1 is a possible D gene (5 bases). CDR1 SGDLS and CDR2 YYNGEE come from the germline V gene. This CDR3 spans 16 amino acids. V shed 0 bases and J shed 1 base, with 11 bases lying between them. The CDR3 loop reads CASSVGGSTSGNTIYF. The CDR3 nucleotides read TGTGCCAGCAGCGTAGGGGGCAGCACTTCTGGAAACACCATATATTTT.

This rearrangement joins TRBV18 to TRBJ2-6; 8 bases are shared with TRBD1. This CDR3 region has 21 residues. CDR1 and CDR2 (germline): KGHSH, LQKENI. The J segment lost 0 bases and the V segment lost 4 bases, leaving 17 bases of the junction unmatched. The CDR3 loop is CASSRVDWGQEFFSGANVLTF. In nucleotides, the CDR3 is TGTGCCAGCTCACGGGTAGACTGGGGACAGGAATTTTTCTCTGGGGCCAACGTCCTGACTTTC.

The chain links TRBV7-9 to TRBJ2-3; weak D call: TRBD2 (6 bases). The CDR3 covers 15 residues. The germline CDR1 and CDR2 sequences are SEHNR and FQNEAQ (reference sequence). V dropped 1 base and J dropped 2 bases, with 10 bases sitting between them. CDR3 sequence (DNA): TGTGCCAGCAGCTTAGTGCTAGCGAACACAGATACGCAGTATTTT. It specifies CASSLVLANTDTQYF.

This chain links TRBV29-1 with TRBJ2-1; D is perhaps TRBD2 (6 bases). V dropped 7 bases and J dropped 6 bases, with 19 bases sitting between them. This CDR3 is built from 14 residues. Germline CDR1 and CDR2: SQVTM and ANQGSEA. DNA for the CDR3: TGCAGCGGCTCCGCGACTAGACAAGTCAATGAGCAGTTCTTC. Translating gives CSGSATRQVNEQFF.

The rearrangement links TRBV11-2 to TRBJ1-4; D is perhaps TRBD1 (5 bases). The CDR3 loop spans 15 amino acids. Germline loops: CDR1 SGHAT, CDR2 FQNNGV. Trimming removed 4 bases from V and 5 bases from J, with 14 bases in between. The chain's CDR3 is CASSSGGAGNEKLFF. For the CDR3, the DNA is TGTGCCAGCAGCTCCGGCGGGGCTGGGAATGAAAAACTGTTTTTT.

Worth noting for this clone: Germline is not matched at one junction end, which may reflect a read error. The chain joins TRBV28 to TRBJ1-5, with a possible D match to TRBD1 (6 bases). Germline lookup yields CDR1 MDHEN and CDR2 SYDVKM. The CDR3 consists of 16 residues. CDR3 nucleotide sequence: TGTGCCAGCACCCTAACAGGGAGGAGTGGCAATCGGCCCCAGCATTTT. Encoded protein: CASTLTGRSGNRPQHF.

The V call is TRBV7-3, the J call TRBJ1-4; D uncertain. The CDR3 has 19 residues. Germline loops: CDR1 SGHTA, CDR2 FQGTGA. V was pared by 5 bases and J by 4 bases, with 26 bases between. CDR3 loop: CASSPILTEGVWVNEKLFF. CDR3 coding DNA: TGTGCCAGCAGCCCTATCTTGACCGAAGGAGTATGGGTTAATGAAAAACTGTTTTTT.

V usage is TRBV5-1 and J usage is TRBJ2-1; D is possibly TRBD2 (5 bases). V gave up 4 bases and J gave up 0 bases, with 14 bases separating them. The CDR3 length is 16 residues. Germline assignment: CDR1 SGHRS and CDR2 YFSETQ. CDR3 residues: CASSPTLANSYNEQFF. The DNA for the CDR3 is TGCGCCAGCAGCCCGACCTTAGCGAACTCCTACAATGAGCAGTTCTTC.

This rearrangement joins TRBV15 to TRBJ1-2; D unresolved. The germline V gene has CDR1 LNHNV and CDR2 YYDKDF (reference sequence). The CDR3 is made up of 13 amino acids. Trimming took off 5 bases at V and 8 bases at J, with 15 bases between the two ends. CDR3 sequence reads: CATSSRFRVGYTF. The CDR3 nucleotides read TGTGCCACCAGCTCGCGCTTTCGGGTGGGCTACACCTTC.

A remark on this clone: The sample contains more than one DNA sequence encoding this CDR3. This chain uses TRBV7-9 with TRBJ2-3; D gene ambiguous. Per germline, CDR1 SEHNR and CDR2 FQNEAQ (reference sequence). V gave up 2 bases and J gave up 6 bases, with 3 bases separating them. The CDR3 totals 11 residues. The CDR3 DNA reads TGTGCCAGCAGCTTAACCGATACGCAGTATTTT. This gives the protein CASSLTDTQYF.

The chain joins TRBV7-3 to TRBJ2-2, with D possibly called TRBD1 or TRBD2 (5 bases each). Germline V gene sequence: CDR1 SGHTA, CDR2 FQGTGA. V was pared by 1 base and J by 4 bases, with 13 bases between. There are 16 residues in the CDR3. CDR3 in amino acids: CASSLSGGLGTGELFF. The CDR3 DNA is TGTGCCAGCAGCTTAAGTGGGGGTCTTGGCACCGGGGAGCTGTTTTTT.

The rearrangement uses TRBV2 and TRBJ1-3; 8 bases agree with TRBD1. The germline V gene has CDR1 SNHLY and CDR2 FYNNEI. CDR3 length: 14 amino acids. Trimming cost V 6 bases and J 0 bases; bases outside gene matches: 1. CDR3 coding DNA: TGTGCCAGCAGGGACAGGGACTCTGGAAACACCATATATTTT. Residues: CASRDRDSGNTIYF.

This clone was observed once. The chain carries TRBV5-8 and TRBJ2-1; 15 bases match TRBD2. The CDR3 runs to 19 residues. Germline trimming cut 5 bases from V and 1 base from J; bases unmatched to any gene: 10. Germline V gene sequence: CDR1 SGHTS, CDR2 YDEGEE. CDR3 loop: CASSPRTSGRAGSYNEQFF. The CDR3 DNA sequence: TGTGCCAGCAGTCCCCGGACTAGCGGGAGGGCCGGGTCCTACAATGAGCAGTTCTTC.

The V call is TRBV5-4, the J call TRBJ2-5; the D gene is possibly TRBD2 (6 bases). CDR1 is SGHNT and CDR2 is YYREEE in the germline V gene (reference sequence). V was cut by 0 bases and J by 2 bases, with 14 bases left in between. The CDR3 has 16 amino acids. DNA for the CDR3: TGTGCCAGCAGCTTGGCCCCGGGACTCGAGCAAGAGACCCAGTACTTC. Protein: CASSLAPGLEQETQYF.

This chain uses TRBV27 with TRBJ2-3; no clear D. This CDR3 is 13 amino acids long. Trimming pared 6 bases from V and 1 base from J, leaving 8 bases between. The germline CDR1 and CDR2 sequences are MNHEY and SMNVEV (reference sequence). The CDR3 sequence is CASSHSGTDTQYF. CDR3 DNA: TGTGCCAGCAGCCACTCGGGCACAGATACGCAGTATTTT.

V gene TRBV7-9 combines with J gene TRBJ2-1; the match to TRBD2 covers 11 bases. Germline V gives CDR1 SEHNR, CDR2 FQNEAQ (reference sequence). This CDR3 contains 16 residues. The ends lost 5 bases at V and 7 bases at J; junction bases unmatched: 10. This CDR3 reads CASSENSGRAMNEQFF. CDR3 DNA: TGTGCCAGCAGCGAAAATAGCGGGAGGGCAATGAATGAGCAGTTCTTC. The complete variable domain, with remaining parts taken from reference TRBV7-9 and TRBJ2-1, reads DTGVSQNPRHKITKRGQNVTFRCDPISEHNRLYWYRQTLGQGPEFLTYFQNEAQLEKSRLLSDRFSAERPKGSFSTLEIQRTEQGDSAMYLCASSENSGRAMNEQFFGPGTRLTVL.